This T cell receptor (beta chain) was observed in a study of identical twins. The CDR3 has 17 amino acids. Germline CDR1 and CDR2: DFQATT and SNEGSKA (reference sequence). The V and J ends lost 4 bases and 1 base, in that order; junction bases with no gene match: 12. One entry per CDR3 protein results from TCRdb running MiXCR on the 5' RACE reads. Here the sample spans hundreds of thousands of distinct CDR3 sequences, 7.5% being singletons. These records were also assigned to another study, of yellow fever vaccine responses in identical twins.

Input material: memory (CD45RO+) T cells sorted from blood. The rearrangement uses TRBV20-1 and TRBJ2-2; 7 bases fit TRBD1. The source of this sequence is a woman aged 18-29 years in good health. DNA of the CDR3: TGCAGTGCTAATCGGGCCGAAGACAGGGTGAACACCGGGGAGCTGTTTTTT. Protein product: CSANRAEDRVNTGELFF.